This TCR beta chain was captured by sequencing in a study of blood T cell repertoires in COVID-19. Study-level background: Acute and convalescent COVID-19 specimens originated in the United States, Italy and Spain. T cells, B-cell-depleted T cells, or PBMCs provided the cDNA or gDNA that served as material.

V was shortened by 1 base and J by 7 bases, with 11 bases between the two germline ends. Germline V lookup: CDR1 SGHVS, CDR2 FQNEAQ. The CDR3 has 15 residues. In the authors' workflow: Reference gene primer amplification gave nucleated cell count estimates. Using immunoSEQ multiplex PCR, the repertoire was profiled, and TCRdb retains in-frame clones only, with some absent. V and J calls and clone size follow that table, whereas D and trimming were derived from the DNA. Here the sample spans under 250,000 clones, approximately 87% being singletons. This clone was observed once. This sequence originates from a woman in her 70s with active or convalescent COVID-19. The chain joins TRBV7-8 to TRBJ1-6; D ambiguous. Sequenced: peripheral blood. This chain's CDR3 is CASSLGPVRNSPLHF. The CDR3 DNA follows: TGTGCCAGCAGCTTAGGGCCGGTGCGGAATTCACCCCTCCACTTT.